The clone carrying this TCR beta chain was seen only a few times. As handled by the study authors: How many nucleated cells were present was estimated from reference gene primer amplification. TCRdb's copy holds only in-frame clones and misses some; the assay was immunoSEQ multiplex PCR. Clone size and the V and J calls come from that table; the DNA yielded D and trimming. Of about 130,000 clones in the sample, roughly 80% are singletons; the top ten hold over 4.5%. Germline V gene data show CDR1 as SNHLY and CDR2 as FYNNEI. Trimming took 6 bases from V and 1 from J, leaving 13 bases between them. The CDR3 sequence is 14 residues long. This sample is part of a study of blood T cell repertoires in COVID-19.

Material for sequencing was peripheral blood. The receptor was isolated from a man aged 60 to 69 with acute or convalescent COVID-19. V is TRBV2 and J is TRBJ2-7, with TRBD2 as a possible D gene (6 bases). The CDR3: CASRYGGNSYEQYF. CDR3 coding DNA: TGTGCCAGCAGGTACGGGGGAAATTCCTACGAGCAGTACTTC.